The 15 T cell receptor beta chains reported below all come from one sample, sequenced in a study of regulatory T cells in long-lasting Graves disease. Arm-PCR of CDR3 regions and iRepertoire HTBI primers were used to build TCR beta libraries. TCRdb re-called the multiplex PCR reads through MiXCR, storing one row per CDR3 protein. The repertoire includes fewer than 350,000 distinct CDR3 sequences, approximately 20% of them detected once, and roughly 35% sits in the top ten. The sample's time point: newly diagnosed GD, antithyroid drugs for less than 3 months. Making the TCR library involved RNA that had been extracted from PBMCs. Sequencing used peripheral blood mononuclear cells (PBMCs), obtained at new diagnosis, from a patient treated with antithyroid drugs. These receptors came from a female donor with Graves disease.

The table lists this clonotype with many counts. CDR3 DNA sequence: TGTGCCAGCAGACTTGGCAACTGGGACAGCTCCTACGAGCAGTACTTC. Protein product: CASRLGNWDSSYEQYF. This chain connects TRBV7-2 to TRBJ2-7; 7 bases line up with TRBD1. The CDR3 runs to 16 residues. V lost 6 bases and J lost 0; bases outside the gene matches: 11. Germline CDR1 reads SGHTA; CDR2 reads FQGNSA.

This clonotype was counted ten times or more. The chain combines TRBV12-3 or TRBV12-4 with TRBJ1-5, with 11 bases that match TRBD1. The CDR3 runs to 16 residues. The ends lost 4 bases at V and 6 bases at J; junction bases unmatched: 8. In DNA, the CDR3 is TGTGCCAGCAGTTCAGGGGGGACAGGGGGTTTTCAGCCCCAGCATTTT. It codes for CASSSGGTGGFQPQHF.

The genes are TRBV18 and TRBJ2-6; the match to TRBD1 covers 7 bases. The V segment lost 6 bases and the J segment 7 bases; nucleotides outside the gene matches: 9. Germline CDR1 reads KGHSH; CDR2 reads LQKENI. This CDR3 contains 15 residues. In DNA form, the CDR3 reads TGTGCCAGCTCGCAAGGGACAGCTCGAGCCAACGTCCTGACTTTC. Its protein is CASSQGTARANVLTF. Complete variable domain (other parts from reference TRBV18 and TRBJ2-6): NAGVMQNPRHLVRRRGQEARLRCSPMKGHSHVYWYRQLPEEGLKFMVYLQKENIIDESGMPKERFSAEFPKEGPSILRIQQVVRGDSAAYFCASSQGTARANVLTFGAGSRLTVL.

This clonotype was detected many times. V gene TRBV6-1 combines with J gene TRBJ2-1, with D hard to call. V lost 3 bases, J lost 8 bases, and 14 bases lay in between. The CDR3 has 14 residues. Germline V lookup: CDR1 MNHNS, CDR2 SASEGT. The CDR3 reads CASSDWQVGYEQFF. In DNA, the CDR3 is TGTGCCAGCAGTGATTGGCAGGTTGGGTATGAGCAGTTCTTC.

This clonotype was observed at least ten times. J is TRBJ2-2 and V is TRBV7-9; possible D gene TRBD2, 5 bases. The ends were cut back, 5 bases at V and 7 bases at J, with 14 bases in the middle. The CDR3 runs to 14 residues. Germline V gene data show CDR1 as SEHNR and CDR2 as FQNEAQ (reference sequence). The CDR3 here is CASSLTGSGGELFF. CDR3 nucleotide sequence: TGTGCCAGCAGCCTCACGGGATCCGGCGGGGAGCTGTTTTTT.

This clonotype appeared many times. The V call is TRBV11-2, the J call TRBJ2-5, with 7 bases identical to TRBD2. V trimming: 1 base; J trimming: 5 bases; junction bases outside the gene matches: 7. In germline, CDR1 is SGHAT, CDR2 FQNNGV. The CDR3 loop spans 15 amino acids. The CDR3 nucleotides are TGTGCCAGCAGCTTAGCCCCGGGAGGAGGGGAGACCCAGTACTTC. It specifies CASSLAPGGGETQYF.

A remark on this clonotype: A much larger clone lies a single base off, so this may be a read error. The rearrangement uses TRBV9 and TRBJ1-2; D gene ambiguous. CDR3 length: 13 residues. The germline V gene encodes CDR1 SGDLS and CDR2 YYNGEE. As DNA, the CDR3 is TGTGCCAGCGGCGTACGGGGTAGCTATGGCTACACCTTC. Translating gives CASGVRGSYGYTF.

This clonotype was found many times. The V gene is TRBV12-3 or TRBV12-4, the J gene TRBJ2-7; D tentatively reads TRBD1 or TRBD2 (6 bases each). Trimming stripped 4 bases from V and 7 bases from J, with 23 bases between. This CDR3 is 16 amino acids long. The CDR3 region is CASSSTRGTGGREQYF. The CDR3 bases are TGTGCCAGCAGTTCCACCCGGGGGACTGGGGGCCGGGAGCAGTACTTC.

This clonotype was seen repeatedly, ten times or more. One end of the junction fails to match germline, which may point to a read error. The chain links TRBV7-6 to TRBJ2-1; 9 bases are a match to TRBD2. This CDR3 spans 15 amino acids. Germline V gene sequence: CDR1 SGHVS, CDR2 FNYEAQ. The DNA for the CDR3 is TGTGCCAGCAGCCTAGCAGCGGGAGGTCTGGATGAGCAGTTCTTC. This encodes CASSLAAGGLDEQFF.

About this clonotype: With a much larger clone just one base away, this may be a read error. The chain combines TRBV5-1 with TRBJ2-7; D is perhaps TRBD2 (5 bases). Trimming removed 4 bases from V and 2 bases from J, with 16 bases in between. Germline CDR1 is SGHRS and CDR2 is YFSETQ. This CDR3 is built from 15 residues. The CDR3 DNA reads TGCGCCAGCAGCCTAAGACGGGGTATGGCCTACGAGCAGTACTTC. Translating gives CASSLRRGMAYEQYF.

To note about this clonotype: Being one base from a much bigger clone, this may be a read error. For the CDR3, the DNA is TGTGCCAGCAGCCGGGAGAACACTGAAGCTTTCTTT. This gives the protein CASSRENTEAFF. The chain carries TRBV12-3 or TRBV12-4 and TRBJ1-1; D is ambiguous. The length of the CDR3 is 12 residues. V was cut by 6 bases and J by 1 base, with 6 bases left in between.

This clonotype appeared many times. The chain combines TRBV12-3 or TRBV12-4 with TRBJ2-7; 8 nucleotides line up with TRBD1. V dropped 7 bases and J dropped 2; count of bases not matched to a gene: 7. This CDR3 contains 14 residues. The CDR3 spells CASTRDRSTYEQYF. As DNA, the CDR3 is TGTGCCAGCACCCGGGACAGGTCCACCTACGAGCAGTACTTC.

This clonotype was detected many times. This chain joins TRBV28 and TRBJ2-1; 10 bases are shared with TRBD1. Germline CDR1 MDHEN, CDR2 SYDVKM. The CDR3 loop spans 14 amino acids. The J segment lost 7 bases and the V segment lost 3 bases, leaving 3 bases of the junction unmatched. CDR3 DNA sequence: TGTGCCAGCAGTTTTGGGACAGGGGTTAATGAGCAGTTCTTC. Translated: CASSFGTGVNEQFF.

This chain connects TRBV2 to TRBJ1-1, with a possible D match to TRBD1 (5 bases). Germline values: CDR1 SNHLY, CDR2 FYNNEI. The CDR3 is 16 residues long. V lost 1 base to trimming and J lost 4 bases, with 16 bases between them. The CDR3 loop is CASSEGPLGETTEAFF. In DNA form, the CDR3 reads TGTGCCAGCAGTGAAGGACCCCTGGGGGAAACCACTGAAGCTTTCTTT. Full variable domain (rest looked up from reference TRBV2 and TRBJ1-1): EPEVTQTPSHQVTQMGQEVILRCVPISNHLYFYWYRQILGQKVEFLVSFYNNEISEKSEIFDDQFSVERPDGSNFTLKIRSTKLEDSAMYFCASSEGPLGETTEAFFGQGTRLTVV.

This clonotype was picked up many times. The chain joins TRBV11-1 to TRBJ2-3, with 10 bases identical to TRBD2. CDR3 length: 15 amino acids. V shed 3 bases, J shed 8 bases, and the junction held 8 bases outside the gene matches. The V gene's germline CDR1 is SGHAT and CDR2 FQDESV (reference sequence). The CDR3 DNA sequence: TGTGCCAGCAGCTTTAGCGGGAGGTACGATGGTACGCAGTATTTT. Translation gives CASSFSGRYDGTQYF.